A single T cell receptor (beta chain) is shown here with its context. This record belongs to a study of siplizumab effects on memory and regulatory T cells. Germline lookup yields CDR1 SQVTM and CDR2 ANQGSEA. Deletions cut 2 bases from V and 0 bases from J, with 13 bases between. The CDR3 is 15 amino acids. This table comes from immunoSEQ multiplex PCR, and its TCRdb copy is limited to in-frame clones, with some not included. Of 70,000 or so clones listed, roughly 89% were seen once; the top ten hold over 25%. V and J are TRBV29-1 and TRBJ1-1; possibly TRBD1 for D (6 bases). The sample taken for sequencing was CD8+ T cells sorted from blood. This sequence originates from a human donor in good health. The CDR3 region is CSVEPLDRLNTEAFF. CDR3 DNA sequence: TGCAGCGTTGAACCTCTCGACAGGTTGAACACTGAAGCTTTCTTT.